This T cell receptor (beta chain) emerged from a study of CXCR3-negative and CXCR3-positive naive CD8 T cells. On the study more broadly: Overall TRB read output was some 140 million, and each library contained about 1.5 +/- 0.3 million reads. Study conclusions and caveats: Partially decreased CXCR3 expression was recorded after cryopreservation, and fresh PBMCs were used in most assays.

About this clonotype itself: The target antigen is unknown.

Through 5' RACE with UMI labels, the TRB cDNA libraries were prepared. No DNA is given; TCRdb re-called the 5' RACE reads and lists each CDR3 protein once. The specimen's table records about 53,000 distinct CDR3 sequences. The length of the CDR3 is 16 residues. CDR1 and CDR2 from the germline V gene are SEHNR and FQNEAQ (reference sequence). The chain recombines TRBV7-9 with TRBJ2-7; TCRdb indicates TRBD2, and absent DNA this call remains unverified. The receptor was derived from a human donor in good health. Some clones in this sample may be carry-over from other donors' samples. Sequencing was carried out using naive CXCR3- CD8+ T cells from blood. Indicated subset: CD45RO-CCR7+CD27+CD95- naive CD8+ T cells lacking CXCR3 (TNR3-). CDR3 residues: CASSLSRDAGTYEQYF.